This T cell receptor (beta chain) stems from a study of T cells after yellow fever vaccination (dated by TCRdb to about 2019). In the study overall: The SMART-Seq v4 Ultra Low Input RNA kit was used to prepare libraries from fractions with low cell numbers. To track T-cell clones before and after primary and booster YFV17D yellow fever vaccination, bulk TCR alpha and beta repertoires were sequenced longitudinally. The cohort comprised two healthy male donors, one aged 18 to 30 and one aged 30 to 40 years. Bulk PBMC replicates and cell subsets were isolated from blood drawn at multiple timepoints before and after both primary and secondary immunization. Overall study outcomes, separate from this receptor: Most clones expanded after primary vaccination were re-detected after the booster (96% of CD4 and 88% of CD8), suggesting broad memory maintenance. Because abundant contaminating clonotypes from the bulk population could be contained in FACS-sorted repertoires, computational filtering was required. A small share of clonotypes occurred in both CD4 and CD8 compartments, likely arising from convergent recombination. Compared with the primary T-cell response, the secondary T-cell response was faster but weaker, reaching its peak on day 5 rather than on day 15. Because the study included only two donors, the extent to which the findings can be generalized is limited.

Interpreted using the paper, the treatment or condition label stands for: live attenuated yellow fever vaccine strain. At every blood-draw timepoint, two biological replicates of bulk PBMCs were collected. PBMCs were isolated from peripheral blood using a standard Ficoll-Paque protocol. TriZol was used to extract RNA from bulk PBMCs, CD4 and CD8 fractions, and dextramer-positive and dextramer-negative fractions. TCR cDNA was synthesized by 5'RACE template switching, which introduced a universal primer site and unique molecular identifiers. Priming for cDNA synthesis came from both the TCR alpha and TCR beta constant segments. Library amplification involved two PCR steps, and the second step added sample barcodes and sequencing adapters. Sequencing of libraries was performed on Illumina HiSeq 2500 (2x100 bp) or NovaSeq (2x150 bp). In the original analysis: MIGEC was used to demultiplex reads and collapse the reads into UMI consensus sequences, and MiXCR was used for V(D)J alignment. Clonotypes responding to the vaccine were identified with edgeR on replicate PBMC samples, with the criteria of FDR below 0.01 and a log2 fold change above 5 up to day 15. Each bulk clonotype received a CD4 or CD8 identity based on whether the sequenced CD4 or CD8 repertoire contained that clonotype at higher abundance. TCRdb reprocessing: public reads trimmed at Q25 with fastp, clones called with MiXCR, in-frame beta chains kept. Entries are consolidated by CDR3 protein sequence, retaining the most common genes and DNA. The V and J calls follow TCRdb's processing rather than the paper's. The sample table records hundreds of thousands of distinct CDR3 sequences; 9% to 15% of these occur just once. The ten largest clones add up to 15% of the sample.

Many counts were recorded for this clonotype. Its target antigen remains unknown. It has no much larger one-base neighbor in the sample; base qualities were not kept. The cysteine opens and the phenylalanine closes a CDR3 of 17 amino acids. Only the CDR3 part of the read is kept: 51 bases, read in frame from the first base. Based on the germline V gene (reference sequence), the CDR1 and CDR2 sequences are DFQATT and SNEGSKA. Compared with germline, V lacks 2 bases and J lacks 0 bases; bases without a gene match: 9. Recombination linked TRBV20-1 to TRBJ2-2; a stretch of 7 junction bases matches TRBD1. The material was PBMCs, obtained on the day of the yellow fever booster vaccination. The receptor comes from a young man who received the YFV17D yellow fever vaccine. Here the CDR3 is given as CSARRTGQRANTGELFF. Read as DNA, the sequence is TGCAGTGCTAGACGGACGGGACAGCGAGCGAACACCGGGGAGCTGTTTTTT.